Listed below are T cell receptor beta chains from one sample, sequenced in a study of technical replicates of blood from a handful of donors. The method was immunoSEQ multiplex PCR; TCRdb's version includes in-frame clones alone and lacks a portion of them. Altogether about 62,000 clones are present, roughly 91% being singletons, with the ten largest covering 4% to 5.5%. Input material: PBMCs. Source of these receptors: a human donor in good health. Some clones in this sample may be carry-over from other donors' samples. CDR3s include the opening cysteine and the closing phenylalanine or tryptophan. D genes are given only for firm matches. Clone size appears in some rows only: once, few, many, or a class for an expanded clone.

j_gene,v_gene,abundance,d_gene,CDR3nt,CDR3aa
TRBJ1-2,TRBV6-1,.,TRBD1,TGTGCCAGCAGTGAAACGGGACAGGGAAACTATGGCTACACCTTC,CASSETGQGNYGYTF
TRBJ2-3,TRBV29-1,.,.,TGCAGCGTTGAAATCCGCCTAGTAGGCGGTACGCAGTATTTT,CSVEIRLVGGTQYF
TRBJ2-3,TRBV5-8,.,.,TGTGCCAGCAGCTTGGGGACAGCTAGCACAGATACGCAGTATTTT,CASSLGTASTDTQYF
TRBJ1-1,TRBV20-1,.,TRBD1,TGCAGTGCTAGTGACAGGGTAGCTTTCTTT,CSASDRVAFF
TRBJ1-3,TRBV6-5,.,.,TGTGCCAGCAGCCTAGGACAGGGAAACACCATATATTTT,CASSLGQGNTIYF
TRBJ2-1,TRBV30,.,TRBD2,TGTGCCTGGAGCCGCGGGCTAGCGGACAATGAGCAGTTCTTC,CAWSRGLADNEQFF
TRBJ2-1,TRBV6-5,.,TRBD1,TGTGCCAGCAGTTATGGGGACAGCCACAATGAGCAGTTCTTC,CASSYGDSHNEQFF
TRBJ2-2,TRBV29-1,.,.,TGCAGCGTTCATGCCGGGGAGCTGTTTTTT,CSVHAGELFF
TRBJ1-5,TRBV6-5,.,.,TGTGCCAGCAGTTGGGGAGATGATTCGCCCCAGCATTTT,CASSWGDDSPQHF
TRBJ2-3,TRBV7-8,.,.,TGTGCCAGCAGGGAACGGGACTTTAGGGCAGATACGCAGTATTTT,CASRERDFRADTQYF
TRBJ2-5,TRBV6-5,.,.,TGTGCCAGCAGCACCCTGGAGGCAGAGACCCAGTACTTC,CASSTLEAETQYF
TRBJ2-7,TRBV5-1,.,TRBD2,TGCGCCAGCAGCCCCGGACTAGCGGGGGTCTACGAGCAGTACTTC,CASSPGLAGVYEQYF
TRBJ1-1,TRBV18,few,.,TGTGCCAGCTCACAGCAGAACACTGAAGCTTTCTTT,CASSQQNTEAFF